These 27 T cell receptor beta chains came from one sample sequenced in a study of beta chain features in type 1 diabetes. The entirety of the isolated RNA underwent reverse transcription, so expressed TCRB transcripts were sequenced. Libraries were prepared by immunoSEQ multiplex PCR; TCRdb keeps only in-frame clonotypes and omits some of them. The data hold 300,000 to 450,000 clones, with approximately 12% observed a single time. Source material: naive CD4+ T cells from blood. The receptors shown here come from a man between 18 and 29 years old in good health.

Written as DNA, the CDR3 is TGTGCCTGGAGTGTTGGAGCGATAGGCGGGGAGCTGTTTTTT. Translation gives CAWSVGAIGGELFF. The chain employs TRBV30 and TRBJ2-2; D is uncertain. Germline CDR1 reads GTSNPN; CDR2 reads SVGIG (reference sequence). Trimming took 0 bases from V and 7 from J, leaving 12 bases between them. The CDR3 sequence is 14 residues long. The whole variable domain, remainder taken from reference TRBV30 and TRBJ2-2, is SQTIHQWPATLVQPVGSPLSLECTVEGTSNPNLYWYRQAAGRGLQLLFYSVGIGQISSEVPQNLSASRPQDRQFILSSKKLLLSDSGFYLCAWSVGAIGGELFFGEGSRLTVL.

The table lists this clone with many counts. V is TRBV29-1 and J is TRBJ2-3, with a tentative D call TRBD2 (6 bases). The CDR3 is 13 residues long. Deletions cut 5 bases from V and 2 bases from J, with 11 bases between. From germline, CDR1 is SQVTM and CDR2 ANQGSEA. The CDR3 DNA reads TGCAGCGTTACGGGAGTTAACACAGATACGCAGTATTTT. It codes for CSVTGVNTDTQYF.

The chain has TRBV25-1 and TRBJ2-7; a weak D match, TRBD1 (6 bases). V shed 8 bases and J shed 4 bases, with 12 bases lying between them. The length of the CDR3 is 12 residues. Germline CDR1 is MGHDK and CDR2 is SYGVNS. CDR3 protein: CASSSRGYEQYF. DNA for the CDR3: TGTGCCAGCTCTTCCAGGGGTTACGAGCAGTACTTC.

The rearrangement links TRBV30 to TRBJ2-2; D gene uncertain. The CDR3 is made up of 12 amino acids. V was trimmed by 1 base and J by 8 bases, leaving 8 bases between them. Germline assignment: CDR1 GTSNPN and CDR2 SVGIG (reference sequence). This chain's CDR3 is CAWSEMQGELFF. The CDR3 DNA follows: TGTGCCTGGAGTGAAATGCAGGGGGAGCTGTTTTTT.

This clone was observed a few times. The V gene is TRBV25-1, the J gene TRBJ2-3, with 9 bases matching TRBD1. CDR1 is MGHDK and CDR2 is SYGVNS in the germline V gene. CDR3 size: 14 residues. After removal of 8 bases from V and 1 base from J, the junction contained 4 bases not matched to a gene. The CDR3 spells CASPDRGGTDTQYF. The CDR3 region has the DNA TGTGCCAGCCCGGACAGGGGCGGCACAGATACGCAGTATTTT.

This rearrangement joins TRBV7-8 to TRBJ1-4; TRBD1 might be the D (5 bases). The germline V gene encodes CDR1 SGHVS and CDR2 FQNEAQ. Trimming stripped 0 bases from V and 7 bases from J, with 9 bases between. The CDR3 covers 14 residues. As DNA, the CDR3 is TGTGCCAGCAGCTTAGCCCCGACAGCTGAAAAACTGTTTTTT. As protein: CASSLAPTAEKLFF.

This clone has only a few counts. This chain uses TRBV28 with TRBJ2-5; D possibly corresponds to TRBD2 (6 bases). Trimming took off 3 bases at V and 2 bases at J, with 13 bases between the two ends. CDR3 length: 15 amino acids. Germline lookup yields CDR1 MDHEN and CDR2 SYDVKM. The CDR3, as DNA: TGTGCCAGCAGTTTTTTTGCGGGACTTCAAGAGACCCAGTACTTC. It translates to CASSFFAGLQETQYF.

The rearrangement links TRBV28 to TRBJ2-7, with D tentatively TRBD1 (5 bases). The CDR3 contains 14 residues. CDR1 and CDR2 (germline): MDHEN, SYDVKM. Trimming shortened V by 6 bases and J by 3 bases, and 15 bases separated the two germline ends. CDR3 protein: CASRTPGQGYEQYF. In DNA, the CDR3 is TGTGCCAGCAGAACCCCAGGGCAGGGCTACGAGCAGTACTTC.

This clone was counted between two and nine times. The rearrangement joins TRBV29-1 to TRBJ2-5, with 14 bases lining up with TRBD2. The CDR3 has 15 amino acids. The germline CDR1 and CDR2 sequences are SQVTM and ANQGSEA. Germline trimming cut 4 bases from V and 7 bases from J; bases unmatched to any gene: 8. DNA of the CDR3: TGCAGCGTTGGACTAGCGGGAGGGCCGAGGGGGACCCAGTACTTC. The encoded protein is CSVGLAGGPRGTQYF.

The chain carries TRBV6-5 and TRBJ2-3, with 12 bases fitting TRBD1. The germline gives CDR1 MNHEY, CDR2 SVGAGI. The CDR3 has 16 residues. V shed 4 bases and J 8 bases; nucleotides not matched to a gene: 10. CDR3 DNA sequence: TGTGCCAGCAGTTCGCCCGGGACAGGGGGCGCCGGTACGCAGTATTTT. It codes for CASSSPGTGGAGTQYF.

This clone was found a few times. The chain couples TRBV2 to TRBJ2-3; possibly TRBD1 for D (6 bases). Germline CDR1 is SNHLY and CDR2 is FYNNEI. There are 15 residues in the CDR3. V was pared by 4 bases and J by 8 bases, with 19 bases between. CDR3 sequence reads: CASSGALQGFATQYF. In nucleotides, the CDR3 is TGTGCCAGCAGTGGAGCCCTACAGGGTTTTGCTACGCAGTATTTT.

This clone has only a few counts. The chain employs TRBV9 and TRBJ2-1; a weak D match, TRBD2 (6 bases). CDR3 length: 17 amino acids. Trimming removed 0 bases from V and 8 bases from J, with 21 bases in between. Per germline, CDR1 SGDLS and CDR2 YYNGEE. The CDR3 reads CASSVAPGGRGLDEQFF. In DNA form, the CDR3 reads TGTGCCAGCAGCGTAGCCCCAGGTGGGCGGGGTCTCGATGAGCAGTTCTTC. The entire variable domain, with the rest obtained from reference TRBV9 and TRBJ2-1, is as follows: DSGVTQTPKHLITATGQRVTLRCSPRSGDLSVYWYQQSLDQGLQFLIQYYNGEERAKGNILERFSAQQFPDLHSELNLSSLELGDSALYFCASSVAPGGRGLDEQFFGPGTRLTVL.

The chain combines TRBV25-1 with TRBJ1-1, with 9 nucleotides matching TRBD1. CDR3 length: 13 amino acids. In germline, CDR1 is MGHDK, CDR2 SYGVNS. The V and J ends lost 9 bases and 5 bases, in that order; junction bases with no gene match: 7. CDR3: CARADRGLTEAFF. The CDR3 DNA follows: TGTGCCAGGGCCGACAGGGGGTTAACTGAAGCTTTCTTT. Full variable domain (outside the CDR3, taken from reference TRBV25-1 and TRBJ1-1): EADIYQTPRYLVIGTGKKITLECSQTMGHDKMYWYQQDPGMELHLIHYSYGVNSTEKGDLSSESTVSRIRTEHFPLTLESARPSHTSQYLCARADRGLTEAFFGQGTRLTVV.

On this clone itself: The identical CDR3 is also encoded by other nucleotide sequences in the sample. The CDR3 is CASSSYNEQFF. Here the CDR3 DNA reads TGTGCCAGTAGTTCGTACAATGAGCAGTTCTTC. The rearrangement joins TRBV19 to TRBJ2-1; D is unresolved. V was cut by 5 bases and J by 4 bases, with 3 bases left in between. The CDR3 totals 11 residues. Looked up from germline, CDR1 is LNHDA and CDR2 is SQIVND (reference sequence).

The chain couples TRBV19 to TRBJ1-1; the match to TRBD1 covers 8 bases. There are 14 residues in the CDR3. Germline V lookup: CDR1 LNHDA, CDR2 SQIVND (reference sequence). V lost 6 bases and J lost 0; bases outside the gene matches: 3. The CDR3 DNA is TGTGCCAGTAGGACAGGGGATGTGAACACTGAAGCTTTCTTT. Translating gives CASRTGDVNTEAFF.

This chain links TRBV9 with TRBJ2-7; the D is unclear. CDR3 size: 13 residues. Deletions cut 0 bases from V and 4 bases from J, with 8 bases between. Germline CDR1 reads SGDLS; CDR2 reads YYNGEE. The CDR3 here is CASSVVAGYEQYF. The CDR3 nucleotides are TGTGCCAGCAGCGTAGTGGCCGGGTACGAGCAGTACTTC.

The sample holds a few counts of this clone. The V gene is TRBV5-1, the J gene TRBJ2-2; D unclear. Germline CDR1 is SGHRS and CDR2 is YFSETQ. The germline V and J ends were trimmed by 2 bases and 4 bases, with 6 bases remaining between them. The CDR3 sequence is 13 residues long. The CDR3 DNA follows: TGCGCCAGCAGCTTCTTCAGCACCGGGGAGCTGTTTTTT. Its protein is CASSFFSTGELFF.

The chain employs TRBV4-2 and TRBJ2-1; 9 bases are shared with TRBD1. Per the germline V gene, CDR1 is LGHNA and CDR2 is YNFKEQ. The CDR3 consists of 17 residues. J was trimmed by 4 bases and V by 0 bases; bases with no gene match: 7. The CDR3 DNA reads TGTGCCAGCAGCCAAGATAAGACAGGGGGACTGTACAATGAGCAGTTCTTC. Translated, it gives CASSQDKTGGLYNEQFF.

This chain joins TRBV6-5 and TRBJ2-3, with a possible D match to TRBD1 (7 bases). The CDR3 length is 14 residues. Trimming pared 6 bases from V and 8 bases from J, leaving 18 bases between. From germline, CDR1 is MNHEY and CDR2 SVGAGI. The CDR3 nucleotides read TGTGCCAGCAGCCTCGACAGGGTGGGGGGTACGCAGTATTTT. The encoded protein is CASSLDRVGGTQYF.

The chain's CDR3 is CASSLRSGGLANYGYTF. CDR3 nucleotides: TGCGCCAGCAGCTTGAGGTCAGGGGGCCTAGCTAACTATGGCTACACCTTC. The chain joins TRBV5-1 to TRBJ1-2; 8 positions agree with TRBD1. The V gene's germline CDR1 is SGHRS and CDR2 YFSETQ. The CDR3 sequence is 17 residues long. Trimming cost V 1 base and J 0 bases; bases outside gene matches: 8.

This rearrangement joins TRBV29-1 to TRBJ1-1, with D maybe TRBD1 (6 bases). Germline V lookup: CDR1 SQVTM, CDR2 ANQGSEA. V gave up 5 bases and J gave up 5 bases, with 18 bases separating them. The length of the CDR3 is 14 residues. CDR3 DNA sequence: TGCAGCGTTTTGGGCCCACAGGGCGGAACTGAAGCTTTCTTT. This codes for CSVLGPQGGTEAFF. The whole variable domain, remainder taken from reference TRBV29-1 and TRBJ1-1, is SAVISQKPSRDICQRGTSLTIQCQVDSQVTMMFWYRQQPGQSLTLIATANQGSEATYESGFVIDKFPISRPNLTFSTLTVSNMSPEDSSIYLCSVLGPQGGTEAFFGQGTRLTVV.

This clone turned up a few times. The CDR3 protein is CASSPRERVSVQYF. DNA for the CDR3: TGTGCCAGCAGCCCACGAGAGAGGGTGTCAGTGCAGTACTTC. The chain has TRBV7-8 and TRBJ2-7, with D maybe TRBD2 (5 bases). Germline CDR1 SGHVS, CDR2 FQNEAQ. V lost 5 bases and J lost 9, with 20 bases in between. The CDR3 loop spans 14 amino acids. The complete variable domain, with remaining parts taken from reference TRBV7-8 and TRBJ2-7, reads GAGVSQSPRYKVAKRGQDVALRCDPISGHVSLFWYQQALGQGPEFLTYFQNEAQLDKSGLPSDRFFAERPEGSVSTLKIQRTQQEDSAVYLCASSPRERVSVQYFGPGTRLTVT.

This clone has just a few counts. The chain uses TRBV29-1 and TRBJ1-2; D gene uncertain. Trimming cost V 7 bases and J 2 bases, with 17 bases left between them. The CDR3 totals 14 residues. From germline, CDR1 is SQVTM and CDR2 ANQGSEA. CDR3 residues: CSADVHTQNYGYTF. The CDR3 DNA is TGCAGCGCAGATGTTCATACACAGAACTATGGCTACACCTTC. Combining the CDR3 with reference TRBV29-1 and TRBJ1-2 gives the whole variable domain SAVISQKPSRDICQRGTSLTIQCQVDSQVTMMFWYRQQPGQSLTLIATANQGSEATYESGFVIDKFPISRPNLTFSTLTVSNMSPEDSSIYLCSADVHTQNYGYTFGSGTRLTVV.

The chain combines TRBV18 with TRBJ1-1, with D tentatively TRBD1 (5 bases). This CDR3 comprises 14 residues. CDR1 and CDR2 from the germline V gene are KGHSH and LQKENI. Trimming stripped 3 bases from V and 1 base from J, with 9 bases between. The CDR3 region is CASSPITGNTEAFF. In DNA form, the CDR3 reads TGTGCCAGCTCACCTATTACAGGGAACACTGAAGCTTTCTTT.

This clone occurred a few times. This chain uses TRBV9 with TRBJ2-1, with D hard to call. The CDR3 covers 15 residues. From germline, CDR1 is SGDLS and CDR2 YYNGEE. The V and J ends lost 0 bases and 6 bases respectively, with 13 bases between them. The CDR3 coding sequence is TGTGCCAGCAGCGTAGAAGTACAGCCTACCAATGAGCAGTTCTTC. It yields the protein CASSVEVQPTNEQFF.

In this sample, this clone turned up a few times. The junction departs from the called germline gene at one end, perhaps through a read error. This sequence joins TRBV7-2 and TRBJ2-5; 10 bases match TRBD2. The CDR3 spans 14 residues. Per the germline V gene, CDR1 is SGHTA and CDR2 is FQGNSA. CDR3: CASRLAGGGETQYF. Here the CDR3 DNA reads TGTGCCAGCAGATTAGCGGGAGGAGGGGAGACCCAGTACTTC.

The genes are TRBV5-5 and TRBJ2-2; 7 bases map to TRBD1. V lost 4 bases to trimming and J lost 0 bases; unmatched junction nucleotides: 6. The CDR3 runs 16 residues. Germline V gene lookup returns CDR1 SGHKS and CDR2 YYEKEE (reference sequence). CDR3: CASSRSTGPNTGELFF. The CDR3, as DNA: TGTGCCAGCAGCAGGTCGACAGGGCCGAACACCGGGGAGCTGTTTTTT.